The 26 T cell receptor beta chains below all came from one sample that was sequenced in a study of blood T cell repertoires in COVID-19. Libraries were prepared by immunoSEQ multiplex PCR; TCRdb keeps only in-frame clonotypes and omits some of them. This sample has approximately 480,000 clones; 89% occur once, and the top ten carry about 0.91%. The specimen sequenced was peripheral blood. These TCRs come from a young man with COVID-19, enrolled during active disease.

The chain links TRBV28 to TRBJ1-6; the match to TRBD1 covers 11 bases. V shed 10 bases and J 6 bases; nucleotides not matched to a gene: 8. Germline V CDR1 and CDR2: MDHEN, SYDVKM. The CDR3 length is 15 residues. The CDR3, as DNA: TGTGCCATTTCCGCCGGGACAGGGGGTAATTCACCCCTCCACTTT. Its protein product is CAISAGTGGNSPLHF.

The V gene is TRBV5-1, the J gene TRBJ1-2, with 9 bases aligning to TRBD1. V lost 7 bases and J lost 7; bases outside the gene matches: 5. The germline gives CDR1 SGHRS, CDR2 YFSETQ. The CDR3 is 12 residues long. The CDR3 here is CASRDREAGYTF. DNA of the CDR3: TGCGCCAGCCGGGACAGGGAGGCTGGCTACACCTTC.

The chain couples TRBV27 to TRBJ1-2, with 7 bases that match TRBD1. V was clipped by 3 bases and J by 7 bases; unmatched bases: 5. Germline CDR1 is MNHEY and CDR2 is SMNVEV (reference sequence). The CDR3 loop spans 13 amino acids. The CDR3 sequence is CASSFIQGSGYTF. The CDR3 nucleotides read TGTGCCAGCAGTTTTATACAGGGGAGTGGCTACACCTTC.

The V and J genes are TRBV27 and TRBJ1-2; 9 bases align to TRBD1. The V and J ends lost 2 bases and 6 bases, in that order; junction bases with no gene match: 10. Per the germline V gene, CDR1 is MNHEY and CDR2 is SMNVEV (reference sequence). This CDR3 is 16 amino acids long. CDR3 nucleotide sequence: TGTGCCAGCAGTTTAATACGTACAGGGGGCGCGGATGGCTACACCTTC. Residues: CASSLIRTGGADGYTF.

This chain uses TRBV24-1 with TRBJ2-7; D remains ambiguous. This CDR3 is built from 12 residues. CDR1 KGHDR and CDR2 SFDVKD come from the germline V gene. Trimming cost V 4 bases and J 3 bases, with 6 bases left between them. CDR3: CATSDYSYEQYF. The CDR3 coding sequence is TGTGCCACCAGTGACTACAGCTACGAGCAGTACTTC.

This chain uses TRBV5-5 with TRBJ2-7; no clear D. The V and J ends lost 0 bases and 0 bases respectively, with 7 bases between them. The CDR3 covers 14 residues. Germline loops: CDR1 SGHKS, CDR2 YYEKEE (reference sequence). CDR3 in DNA: TGTGCCAGCAGCTTGGTTCCGTCCTCCTACGAGCAGTACTTC. Its protein is CASSLVPSSYEQYF.

The chain recombines TRBV6-5 with TRBJ2-2; TRBD1 aligns across 10 bases. With V trimmed by 6 bases and J by 6 bases, 7 bases remained unmatched. The germline V gene encodes CDR1 MNHEY and CDR2 SVGAGI. The CDR3 runs 15 residues. The CDR3 sequence is CASRPDRGLAGELFF. The CDR3 DNA sequence: TGTGCCAGCAGACCAGACAGGGGGCTCGCCGGGGAGCTGTTTTTT.

V and J are TRBV11-3 and TRBJ1-4, with TRBD1 as a possible D gene (5 bases). The V and J ends lost 5 bases and 9 bases respectively, with 16 bases between them. Germline V gives CDR1 SGHNT, CDR2 YENEEA. The CDR3 runs to 14 residues. The CDR3 loop reads CASSQGGFKKKLFF. CDR3 DNA: TGTGCCAGCAGCCAGGGAGGTTTTAAGAAAAAACTGTTTTTT. The full variable domain, completed using reference TRBV11-3 and TRBJ1-4, is EAGVVQSPRYKIIEKKQPVAFWCNPISGHNTLYWYLQNLGQGPELLIRYENEEAVDDSQLPKDRFSAERLKGVDSTLKIQPAELGDSAVYLCASSQGGFKKKLFFGSGTQLSVL.

The rearrangement joins TRBV11-3 to TRBJ1-1; D not resolved. Germline V CDR1 and CDR2: SGHNT, YENEEA. The CDR3 runs 15 residues. The germline V and J ends were trimmed by 2 bases and 2 bases, with 12 bases remaining between them. The CDR3 loop reads CASSLRVDVNTEAFF. The CDR3 bases are TGTGCCAGCAGCTTACGGGTGGATGTCAACACTGAAGCTTTCTTT.

The chain recombines TRBV19 with TRBJ2-3; the D is unclear. The CDR3 has 15 amino acids. V was cut by 4 bases and J by 2 bases, with 13 bases left in between. Germline assignment: CDR1 LNHDA and CDR2 SQIVND (reference sequence). The CDR3 protein is CASSTAGSPTDTQYF. The CDR3 DNA sequence: TGTGCCAGTAGTACTGCCGGGTCTCCCACAGATACGCAGTATTTT.

The rearrangement joins TRBV29-1 to TRBJ2-5, with TRBD2 as a possible D gene (6 bases). Germline V gene lookup returns CDR1 SQVTM and CDR2 ANQGSEA. This CDR3 region has 12 residues. Trimming took off 6 bases at V and 5 bases at J, with 13 bases between the two ends. The CDR3 bases are TGCAGCGTCAGGGATGGGGGGGAGACCCAGTACTTC. Its protein product is CSVRDGGETQYF.

V and J are TRBV5-1 and TRBJ2-7, with no clear D. V gave up 0 bases and J gave up 0 bases, with 10 bases separating them. Germline CDR1 SGHRS, CDR2 YFSETQ. This CDR3 has 15 amino acids. CDR3 DNA sequence: TGCGCCAGCAGCTTGGGAGCGTCAAGCTCCTACGAGCAGTACTTC. This encodes CASSLGASSSYEQYF.

This rearrangement joins TRBV4-1 to TRBJ2-3, with 11 nucleotides matching TRBD2. From germline, CDR1 is MGHRA and CDR2 YSYEKL. CDR3 size: 16 residues. Losses at the gene ends were 0 bases for V and 5 bases for J; bases not matched to a gene: 4. The CDR3 nucleotides read TGCGCCAGCAGCCAAGATTCCCTAGCGGGGGGAGATACGCAGTATTTT. This translates into CASSQDSLAGGDTQYF.

The table lists this clone with a count of one. The chain has TRBV5-5 and TRBJ1-5; 8 nucleotides agree with TRBD1. The junction had 2 bases not matched to a gene; V was cut back by 0 bases and J by 0 bases. This CDR3 region has 16 residues. The germline V gene encodes CDR1 SGHKS and CDR2 YYEKEE (reference sequence). As DNA, the CDR3 is TGTGCCAGCAGCTTGGGGACAGGGCATAGCAATCAGCCCCAGCATTTT. It encodes CASSLGTGHSNQPQHF.

The chain joins TRBV6-1 to TRBJ1-1; 7 bases fit TRBD1. The CDR3 is made up of 16 amino acids. The germline V gene encodes CDR1 MNHNS and CDR2 SASEGT. J gave up 3 bases and V 4 bases, and 11 bases lay outside the gene matches. The CDR3 DNA sequence: TGTGCCAGCAGTGCAGTGATGAGGGGGCTTGACACTGAAGCTTTCTTT. Amino acids: CASSAVMRGLDTEAFF.

The V and J genes are TRBV24-1 and TRBJ2-3; 8 nucleotides line up with TRBD1. In germline, CDR1 is KGHDR, CDR2 SFDVKD. The V segment lost 3 bases and the J segment 1 base; nucleotides outside the gene matches: 8. The CDR3 totals 17 residues. The CDR3 protein is CATSDPGQGGGTDTQYF. The CDR3, as DNA: TGTGCCACCAGTGATCCCGGACAGGGCGGTGGCACAGATACGCAGTATTTT.

V and J are TRBV30 and TRBJ2-1, with D unresolved. Per germline, CDR1 GTSNPN and CDR2 SVGIG (reference sequence). V lost 3 bases to trimming and J lost 8 bases, with 11 bases between them. This CDR3 region has 12 residues. CDR3 nucleotide sequence: TGTGCCTGGAGCCCCCCGTCGTATGAGCAGTTCTTC. This gives the protein CAWSPPSYEQFF.

The V and J genes are TRBV29-1 and TRBJ2-7, with a weak D call TRBD1 (8 bases). V was clipped by 7 bases and J by 3 bases, with 25 bases between them. The CDR3 has 16 residues. The germline gives CDR1 SQVTM, CDR2 ANQGSEA. CDR3 coding DNA: TGCAGCGCCGTCCCTTCGGACAGGGAGGGGCACTACGAGCAGTACTTC. Amino acid sequence: CSAVPSDREGHYEQYF.

The chain is built from TRBV12-3 or TRBV12-4 and TRBJ1-6; the match to TRBD1 covers 8 bases. This CDR3 is 13 amino acids long. Trimming at V came to 6 bases and at J to 10 bases, leaving 5 bases not matched to a gene. The DNA of the CDR3 is TGTGCCAGCAGACCAGGGGGCTACTCACCCCTCCACTTT. This sequence encodes CASRPGGYSPLHF.

Points on this clone: Other DNA sequences in this sample translate to the same CDR3. The chain combines TRBV19 with TRBJ2-1; 7 nucleotides agree with TRBD1. V gave up 6 bases and J gave up 0 bases; unmatched junction bases: 5. The CDR3 has 15 residues. Looked up from germline, CDR1 is LNHDA and CDR2 is SQIVND (reference sequence). Here the CDR3 DNA reads TGTGCCAGTAGCCGGACAGGAAGCTCCTACAATGAGCAGTTCTTC. Translating gives CASSRTGSSYNEQFF.

This clone was seen a single time. The rearrangement uses TRBV27 and TRBJ2-1; a possible D gene is TRBD2 (6 bases). Trimming left V 6 bases short and J 8 bases short, with 17 bases between. CDR1 is MNHEY, CDR2 SMNVEV, per germline (reference sequence). The CDR3 runs to 14 residues. CDR3 DNA sequence: TGTGCCAGCAGCTTGCGGGGACTGAGCTATGAGCAGTTCTTC. It yields the protein CASSLRGLSYEQFF.

The rearrangement joins TRBV7-8 to TRBJ2-3; D is perhaps TRBD1 (5 bases). The length of the CDR3 is 14 residues. Germline V gene data show CDR1 as SGHVS and CDR2 as FQNEAQ. Trimming took 3 bases from V and 5 from J, leaving 12 bases between them. CDR3 sequence reads: CASSFGQMGDTQYF. CDR3 nucleotides: TGTGCCAGCAGCTTTGGACAAATGGGAGATACGCAGTATTTT. Drawing the rest from reference TRBV7-8 and TRBJ2-3, the complete variable domain is GAGVSQSPRYKVAKRGQDVALRCDPISGHVSLFWYQQALGQGPEFLTYFQNEAQLDKSGLPSDRFFAERPEGSVSTLKIQRTQQEDSAVYLCASSFGQMGDTQYFGPGTRLTVL.

This clone was counted only a few times. The chain couples TRBV7-9 to TRBJ2-5, with D tentatively TRBD1 (6 bases). Germline CDR1 is SEHNR and CDR2 is FQNEAQ (reference sequence). The CDR3 has 15 residues. V was cut by 2 bases and J by 5 bases, with 15 bases left in between. In DNA, the CDR3 is TGTGCCAGCAGCTTACAGGGGACCCGGATTGAGACCCAGTACTTC. Amino acids: CASSLQGTRIETQYF.

The chain carries TRBV14 and TRBJ1-6; the D gene is possibly TRBD1 (6 bases). CDR3 size: 16 residues. CDR1 and CDR2 from the germline V gene are SGHDN and FVKESK. Trimming took 4 bases from V and 9 from J, leaving 19 bases between them. The CDR3 is CASSPRDQGWGSPLHF. CDR3 sequence (DNA): TGTGCCAGCAGCCCCCGGGACCAGGGGTGGGGTTCACCCCTCCACTTT.

This chain connects TRBV20-1 to TRBJ2-5; TRBD2 might be the D (5 bases). With 3 bases removed from V and 2 bases from J, the gap between germline ends came to 10 bases. CDR1 DFQATT and CDR2 SNEGSKA come from the germline V gene (reference sequence). This CDR3 has 13 residues. Written as DNA, the CDR3 is TGCAGTGCTAGTCTCCCGGGGCAAGAGACCCAGTACTTC. As protein: CSASLPGQETQYF.

The rearrangement links TRBV4-1 to TRBJ2-7, with TRBD1 matching over 10 bases. The CDR3 has 15 residues. CDR1 MGHRA and CDR2 YSYEKL come from the germline V gene. J was trimmed by 5 bases and V by 1 base; bases with no gene match: 5. CDR3 in amino acids: CASSQVGTGVNEQYF. CDR3 DNA sequence: TGCGCCAGCAGCCAAGTAGGGACAGGGGTTAACGAGCAGTACTTC.